This T cell receptor beta chain originates from a study of shared clonotypes between healthy human individuals. Deep-level settings were used for running the assay. Repertoires were generated with immunoSEQ multiplex PCR, while TCRdb's copy carries only in-frame clones and drops some. The table has about 2.4 million clones, over 85% seen once; the top ten hold about 0.38%. The origin of this receptor is a man aged 18 to 35 in good health. Some clones in this sample may be carry-over from other donors' samples. The material sequenced was naive CD4+ T cells from PBMCs. Subset: CD45RA+ positively selected.

CDR3 in amino acids: CASSFRDRMINQPQHF. Written as DNA, the CDR3 is TGTGCCAGCAGTTTTCGGGACAGGATGATTAATCAGCCCCAGCATTTT. J is TRBJ1-5 and V is TRBV28; 8 bases fit TRBD1. The CDR3 extends over 16 amino acids. J gave up 4 bases and V 3 bases, and 8 bases lay outside the gene matches. CDR1 is MDHEN, CDR2 SYDVKM, per germline.